The entry below gives a single T cell receptor beta chain sequence along with its context. These data are taken from a study of blood T cell repertoires in COVID-19. There are 15 residues in the CDR3. The V and J ends lost 3 bases and 2 bases respectively, with 12 bases between them. Germline V gives CDR1 SGHDT, CDR2 YYEEEE. Participants came from around 25 US areas, aged about 18 to 90 years. Participant-reported clinical history was the basis for cohort assignment. Exposed participants came across a COVID-19 case within 2 weeks before study entry. Measured with immunoSEQ multiplex PCR; TCRdb has only the in-frame clones, and not every one. The repertoire includes around 340,000 clones, roughly 90% of them detected once, and over 0.9% sits in the top ten.

This receptor was taken from a woman younger than 45 who had been exposed to COVID-19. Sequenced: PBMCs or T cells enriched from blood (not recorded which). This chain connects TRBV5-6 to TRBJ2-1; D may be TRBD2 (6 bases). In DNA form, the CDR3 reads TGTGCCAGCAGCTCGGGACTTATACCCTACAATGAGCAGTTCTTC. This sequence encodes CASSSGLIPYNEQFF.